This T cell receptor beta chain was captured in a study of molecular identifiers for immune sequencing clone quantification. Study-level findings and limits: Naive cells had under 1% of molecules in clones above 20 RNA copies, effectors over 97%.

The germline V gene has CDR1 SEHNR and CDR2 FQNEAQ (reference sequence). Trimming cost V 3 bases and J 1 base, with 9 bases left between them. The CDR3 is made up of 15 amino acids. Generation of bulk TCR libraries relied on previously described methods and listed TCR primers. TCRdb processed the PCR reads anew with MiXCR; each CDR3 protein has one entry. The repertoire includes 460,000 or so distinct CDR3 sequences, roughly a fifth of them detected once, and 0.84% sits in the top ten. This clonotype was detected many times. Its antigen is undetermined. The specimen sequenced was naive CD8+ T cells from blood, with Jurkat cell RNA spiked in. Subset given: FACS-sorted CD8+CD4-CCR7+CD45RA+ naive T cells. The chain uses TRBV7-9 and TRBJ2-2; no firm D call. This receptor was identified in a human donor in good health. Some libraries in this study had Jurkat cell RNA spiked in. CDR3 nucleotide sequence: TGTGCCAGCAGCTTCCCGATGAAGAACACCGGGGAGCTGTTTTTT. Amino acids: CASSFPMKNTGELFF.